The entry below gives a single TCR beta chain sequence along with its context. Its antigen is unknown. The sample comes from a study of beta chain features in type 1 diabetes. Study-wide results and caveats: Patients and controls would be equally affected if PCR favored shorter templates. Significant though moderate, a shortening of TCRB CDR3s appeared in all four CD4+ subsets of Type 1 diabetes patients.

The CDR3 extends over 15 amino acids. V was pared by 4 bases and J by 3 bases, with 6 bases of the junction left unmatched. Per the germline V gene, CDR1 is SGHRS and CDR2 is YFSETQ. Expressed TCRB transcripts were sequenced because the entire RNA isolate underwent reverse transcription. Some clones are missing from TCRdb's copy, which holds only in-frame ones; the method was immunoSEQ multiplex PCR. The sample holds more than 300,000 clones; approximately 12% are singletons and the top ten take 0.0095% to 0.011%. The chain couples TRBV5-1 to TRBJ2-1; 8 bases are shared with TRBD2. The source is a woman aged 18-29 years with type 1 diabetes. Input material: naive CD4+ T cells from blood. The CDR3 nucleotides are TGCGCCAGCAGCCAAGCCGGGGGGGGCTACAATGAGCAGTTCTTC. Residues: CASSQAGGGYNEQFF.